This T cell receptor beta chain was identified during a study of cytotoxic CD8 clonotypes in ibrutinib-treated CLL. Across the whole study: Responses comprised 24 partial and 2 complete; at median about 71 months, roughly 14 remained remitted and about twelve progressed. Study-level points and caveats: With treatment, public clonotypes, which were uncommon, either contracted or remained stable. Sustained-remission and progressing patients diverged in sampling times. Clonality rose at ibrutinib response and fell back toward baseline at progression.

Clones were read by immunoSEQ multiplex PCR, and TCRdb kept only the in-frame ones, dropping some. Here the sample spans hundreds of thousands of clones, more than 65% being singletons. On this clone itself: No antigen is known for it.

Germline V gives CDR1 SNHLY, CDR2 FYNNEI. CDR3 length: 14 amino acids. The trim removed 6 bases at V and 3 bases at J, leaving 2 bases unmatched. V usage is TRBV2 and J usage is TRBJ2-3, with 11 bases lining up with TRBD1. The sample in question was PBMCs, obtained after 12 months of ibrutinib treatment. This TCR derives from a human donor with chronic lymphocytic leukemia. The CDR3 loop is CASSRDRGTDTQYF. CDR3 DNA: TGTGCCAGCAGCCGGGACAGGGGGACAGATACGCAGTATTTT.